This TCR beta chain was recovered during a study of regulatory T cells in long-lasting Graves disease (dated by TCRdb to about 2021). Broadly, across the study: Patients with newly diagnosed Graves' disease had been on antithyroid drugs for under 3 months. This study used TCR sequencing and RNA sequencing of peripheral blood to compare persistent Graves' disease patients against newly diagnosed Graves' disease patients. The study was conducted in China and was registered as a clinical trial. A total of about 35 samples underwent TCR sequencing, from roughly 13 patients with persistent Graves' disease and 20 or so patients with newly diagnosed Graves' disease. Findings and caveats that apply to the study as a whole: More public clonotypes were shared among persistent patients (more than 2,500) than among newly diagnosed patients (roughly 1,000). Persistent disease showed preferential use of TRBV28, TRBJ1-2 and TRBJ2-5, whereas newly diagnosed disease favored TRBV20-1 and TRBJ2-1. The authors noted that the small sample size was a limitation that may lower accuracy. Sequencing and analysis were limited to the TCR beta chain. Compared with newly diagnosed patients, persistent Graves' disease patients had lower TCR Shannon entropy and fewer highly expanded clones, which suggests clonal expansion. Only peripheral blood was studied, because thyroid tissue, the primary lesion, was inaccessible.

Between the V and J ends, shortened by 10 bases and 3 bases respectively, the junction contains 15 bases. CDR1 and CDR2 are drawn from the germline V gene: KGHSH, LQKENI. The CDR3 holds 13 amino acids from the cysteine to the phenylalanine. Only the CDR3 DNA stays, 39 bases, in frame from base 1. The intended sense of this specimen's time point label: newly diagnosed GD, antithyroid drugs for less than 3 months. For both TCR sequencing and RNA sequencing, RNA was extracted from PBMCs using TRIzol. The diagnosis of Graves' disease was made according to American Thyroid Association guidelines. Recruitment of patients was carried out at an endocrinology department in Xi'an, China. From each patient, approximately 9.9 milliliters of peripheral blood was collected into an EDTA anticoagulant tube. Ficoll Paque Plus density gradient separation was used to isolate PBMCs, and no further T cell sorting was done. An Agilent 2100 Bioanalyzer and agarose gel were used to check RNA quality, while a NanoDrop 2000 measured RNA concentration.

A few counts support this clonotype. Its antigen is still unknown. Nothing much larger sits one base from this clone, and base qualities are not available. Library generation was performed with multiplex PCR. Sequencing instrument: Illumina HiSeq 4000. CDR3 regions were amplified by Arm-PCR with iRepertoire HTBI primers to construct TCR beta libraries. Gel purification was performed on PCR products prior to sequencing. The paper's data handling went like this. Gene usage analysis of CDR3 amino acid clonotypes relied on the approximately 60 TRBV and around 13 TRBJ segments identified across samples. COPE and FqMerger were used to merge the filtered high-quality paired reads into contigs. Contigs were aligned with BLAST to IMGT TRBV, TRBD and TRBJ reference genes, and CDR3 was defined per IMGT. Any clonotype with a frequency above 0.1% was counted as a highly expanded clone. Repertoire diversity was measured by Shannon entropy, and V-J evenness by the Gini coefficient. Clonotypes shared by more than one individual were considered public. The public reads were run again by TCRdb, first through fastp at Q25 and then through MiXCR, and only productive beta chains were kept. Each entry merges the rows of one CDR3 protein and shows their most common DNA and genes. The V and J calls shown here were made by TCRdb, not taken from the authors' results. The sample table records roughly 440,000 distinct CDR3 sequences; about 17% of these occur just once. The ten largest clones capture 20% to 25% of the sample.

The sample was also reused in another study, on T cells in Graves' hyperthyroidism and ophthalmopathy. In that second paper, the authors write: Stable Graves' hyperthyroidism was defined as no progression to ophthalmopathy during 18 months of follow-up. The hyperthyroidism patients were between 18 and 65 years old and newly diagnosed, with a disease duration of less than 2 months. The study excluded patients with uncontrolled infections, other autoimmune diseases, pregnancy or lactation. Clinical symptoms, serum thyroxine and TRAb, thyroid ultrasound, and orbital computed tomography formed the basis for the diagnoses. The first round of RT-PCR for the TCR CDR3 was performed with the HTBI primer set and the Qiagen OneStep RT-PCR kit. Most expanded thyroid clonotypes (frequency above 0.001) were also detected in blood, suggesting blood repertoires may reflect thyroid immune responses. Ophthalmopathy was separated from stable hyperthyroidism by a 13 V-J signature model, with just over 85% sensitivity and 81% to 82% specificity obtained in cross-validation and 80%/75% obtained in testing. During validation, the model predicted progression to ophthalmopathy a median of about 6.3 months ahead of onset, with more than 55% sensitivity and 72% to 80% specificity. To identify TCR V-J signatures that set the groups apart, the researchers used a discovery cohort of 100 patients, made up of 40 to 45 with Graves' ophthalmopathy and approximately 57 with stable Graves' hyperthyroidism. Prospective prediction of ophthalmopathy was tested in an independent validation cohort consisting of roughly 19 hyperthyroidism patients and some 17 patients who later progressed to ophthalmopathy. The 90 or so discovery patients were randomly split 7:3 into training and test sets. The study also compared thyroid tissue and blood T-cell repertoires from over 5 Graves' hyperthyroidism patients. After blood sampling, hyperthyroidism patients were treated with methimazole at a starting dose of 30 mg daily, and ophthalmopathy patients were treated with high-dose intravenous methylprednisolone. Libraries were constructed in a second round of multiplex PCR, after which size selection and purification were carried out. The libraries were sequenced on an Illumina HiSeq2000 using paired-end 100 bp reads. Raw data were processed with SOAPnuke, discarding reads with adapters, uncalled bases, mean Phred below 15, or no exact constant-primer or identifier match. High-quality paired reads were merged using COPE v1.2.5, and each unique nucleotide sequence was defined as a clonotype. MiTCR v1.1 was used to align the clonotypes against IMGT TRBV, TRBD and TRBJ reference segments. The analysis included only V-J combinations with a frequency above 0.0001, which together covered approximately 99% of the repertoires. A TCS score was defined as the ratio of F50 (clonal expansion) to E x V (chaos), with BLOSUM62-based TCRdist applied between CDR3 peptides within each V-J. Welch's t-statistics and random forest reduced roughly 500 V-J features to fewer than 15, which were used in a naive Bayes classifier (R e1071). Sample size was not statistically predetermined, and blinding of investigators to group allocation was not performed. The paper reports TCR Vbeta CDR3 sequencing of fewer than 150 peripheral blood samples: around 45 ophthalmopathy, over 70 hyperthyroidism and roughly 17 progressor patients.

This receptor was identified in a woman aged 18-35 years with Graves disease. Donor details come from another sample of the same person, matched by shared clones. The V gene is TRBV18 and the J gene is TRBJ1-1; the best D guess is TRBD1, with 6 bases matching. This specimen consisted of peripheral blood mononuclear cells (PBMCs), obtained at new diagnosis, from a patient treated with antithyroid drugs. For the CDR3, the sequence is CATKGEVYTEAFF. In nucleotides, the sequence is TGTGCCACTAAGGGGGAGGTGTACACTGAAGCTTTCTTT.